The 7 T cell receptor beta chains in this list originate from one sample, sequenced in a study of OX40 agonist ivuxolimab in advanced cancers. Measured with immunoSEQ multiplex PCR; TCRdb has only the in-frame clones, and not every one. Here the sample spans roughly 64,000 clones, around 80% being singletons. The sample consisted of CD4+ or CD8+ T cells sorted from blood, taken in a trial of the OX40 agonist ivuxolimab. All receptors derive from an adult with an advanced solid tumor such as melanoma, head and neck, liver or kidney cancer.

The gene calls are TRBV2 and TRBJ2-7; D is tentatively TRBD1 or TRBD2 (6 bases each). CDR1 and CDR2 (germline): SNHLY, FYNNEI. This CDR3 has 15 amino acids. Trimming cost V 3 bases and J 0 bases, with 12 bases left between them. The CDR3 spells CASSDPGAISYEQYF. The CDR3, as DNA: TGTGCCAGCAGTGATCCGGGGGCCATCTCCTACGAGCAGTACTTC.

By frequency in the sample, this clone is medium-sized. V is TRBV5-1 and J is TRBJ1-2, with D possibly being TRBD1 (5 bases). This CDR3 region has 15 residues. Deletions cut 4 bases from V and 4 bases from J, with 17 bases between. Germline CDR1 reads SGHRS; CDR2 reads YFSETQ. The CDR3, as DNA: TGCGCCAGCAGCCCTGCCGGGACGCCGATCTATGGCTACACCTTC. This codes for CASSPAGTPIYGYTF.

The chain carries TRBV10-1 and TRBJ2-1, with 12 bases matching TRBD2. Germline V gene sequence: CDR1 WNHNN, CDR2 SYGVQD (reference sequence). The CDR3 consists of 14 residues. With V trimmed by 6 bases and J by 8 bases, 5 bases remained unmatched. In DNA form, the CDR3 reads TGCGCCAGCAGCACTAGCGGGGGGACCGATGAGCAGTTCTTC. Translation: CASSTSGGTDEQFF.

In the case of this clone: At the DNA level, this CDR3 is encoded by other sequences in the same sample as well. This CDR3 reads CASSLEGSDTQYF. In DNA, the CDR3 is TGTGCCAGCAGCTTAGAGGGTTCGGATACGCAGTATTTT. The V and J genes are TRBV7-9 and TRBJ2-3; D is undetermined. The ends were cut back, 1 base at V and 6 bases at J, with 8 bases in the middle. The CDR3 extends over 13 amino acids. Germline V gene lookup returns CDR1 SEHNR and CDR2 FQNEAQ (reference sequence).

The CDR3, as DNA: TGTGCCAGCAGCACGCCGCCTATCTATGGCTACACCTTC. This translates into CASSTPPIYGYTF. This chain joins TRBV7-2 and TRBJ1-2; D gene uncertain. The ends were cut back, 5 bases at V and 4 bases at J, with 11 bases in the middle. Germline CDR1 reads SGHTA; CDR2 reads FQGNSA. The length of the CDR3 is 13 residues. Based on the CDR3 plus reference TRBV7-2 and TRBJ1-2, the full variable domain is GAGVSQSPSNKVTEKGKDVELRCDPISGHTALYWYRQSLGQGLEFLIYFQGNSAPDKSGLPSDRFSAERTGGSVSTLTIQRTQQEDSAVYLCASSTPPIYGYTFGSGTRLTVV.

The J gene is TRBJ2-2, the V gene TRBV6-1, with unresolved D. Trimming removed 7 bases from V and 0 bases from J, with 6 bases in between. Per the germline V gene, CDR1 is MNHNS and CDR2 is SASEGT. This CDR3 has 13 residues. For the CDR3, the DNA is TGTGCCAGCACACAACCGAACACCGGGGAGCTGTTTTTT. Amino acids: CASTQPNTGELFF.

This chain connects TRBV2 to TRBJ2-5; D is ambiguous. V was pared by 5 bases and J by 5 bases, with 12 bases between. From germline, CDR1 is SNHLY and CDR2 FYNNEI. This CDR3 has 13 residues. The DNA of the CDR3 is TGTGCCAGCAGTACCCAAGGAGAGGAGACCCAGTACTTC. Amino acid sequence: CASSTQGEETQYF.